The clone carrying this T cell receptor beta chain was recorded many times. The antigen is unknown. Using a CD8+CD4-CCR7+CD45RA+ phenotype, naive CD8 T cells were sorted. This CDR3 is built from 14 residues. J was trimmed by 1 base and V by 6 bases; bases with no gene match: 7. The V gene's germline CDR1 is SQVTM and CDR2 ANQGSEA. These data are taken from a study of molecular identifiers for immune sequencing clone quantification. Findings and limits, study-wide: Identical TCR molecules that share a barcode could lead to an underestimation of highly expanded clone sizes.

Previously described methods and listed TCR primers were used for bulk TCR libraries. MiXCR, applied by TCRdb to the PCR reads, yields one record per CDR3 protein. Found here are about 640,000 distinct CDR3 sequences, about 20% of them singletons; the top ten hold roughly 0.83%. The rearrangement uses TRBV29-1 and TRBJ2-3, with 7 bases lining up with TRBD2. Sequenced input: naive CD8+ T cells from blood, with Jurkat cell RNA spiked in. Subset: FACS-sorted CD8+CD4-CCR7+CD45RA+ naive T cells. The source of this sequence is a human donor in good health. Some libraries in this study had Jurkat cell RNA spiked in. The CDR3 is CSVDGAGGTDTQYF. The CDR3, as DNA: TGCAGCGTGGATGGGGCGGGGGGCACAGATACGCAGTATTTT.